The 22 T cell receptor beta chains reported below all come from one sample, sequenced in a study of T cell repertoires in cytomegalovirus infection (dated by TCRdb to about 2019). The treatment or condition label here, explained by the study, means: in vitro stimulation with specific CMV peptide epitopes to enrich CMV-specific T cells. TCRdb lists the instrument as Illumina HiSeq 1500. TCRdb reprocessing: public reads trimmed at Q25 with fastp, clones called with MiXCR, in-frame beta chains kept. Every distinct CDR3 protein forms one entry, paired with its most common genes and DNA. Here the sample has about 920,000 distinct CDR3 sequences; about a third occur a single time. The ten most abundant clones make up around 15% of the sample. These receptors have no identified antigens. The source was cultured CD8+ T cells from PBMCs, collected from culture after CMV antigen stimulation. The receptors were sampled from a human donor in good health (CMV status not recorded). Some clones in this sample may be carry-over from other donors' samples.

The gene calls are TRBV7-9 and TRBJ1-2, with 7 positions matching TRBD1. The V segment lost 10 bases and the J segment 4 bases; nucleotides outside the gene matches: 9. The CDR3 has 13 amino acids. Per the germline V gene, CDR1 is SEHNR and CDR2 is FQNEAQ (reference sequence). CDR3 amino acids: CATTQTGPYGYTF. The CDR3 DNA sequence: TGTGCCACCACCCAGACAGGGCCCTATGGCTACACCTTC.

The rearrangement links TRBV18 to TRBJ2-7; TRBD1 agrees at 11 bases. Looked up from germline, CDR1 is KGHSH and CDR2 is LQKENI. The trim removed 7 bases at V and 5 bases at J, leaving 7 bases unmatched. The CDR3 is made up of 14 amino acids. The DNA of the CDR3 is TGTGCCAGCTGGACAGGGGGCGCGTTTGACGAGCAGTACTTC. Protein sequence: CASWTGGAFDEQYF.

This chain connects TRBV7-9 to TRBJ2-4; 9 positions agree with TRBD2. Germline loops: CDR1 SEHNR, CDR2 FQNEAQ (reference sequence). The CDR3 loop spans 20 amino acids. Trimming at V came to 7 bases and at J to 0 bases, leaving 19 bases not matched to a gene. In DNA, the CDR3 is TGTGCCAGCACCACCTCAAAGGGACTAGCCCCGGGGGGAGCCAAAAACATTCAGTACTTC. It encodes CASTTSKGLAPGGAKNIQYF.

This clonotype was recorded at least ten times. The CDR3: CASSPSGAGSTDTQYF. The CDR3 nucleotides are TGTGCCAGCAGCCCTAGCGGGGCCGGGAGCACAGATACGCAGTATTTT. The rearrangement uses TRBV7-2 and TRBJ2-3; TRBD2 aligns across 9 bases. Germline V CDR1 and CDR2: SGHTA, FQGNSA. Trimming took 5 bases from V and 0 from J; bases not matched to a gene: 6. The CDR3 extends over 16 amino acids.

The CDR3 nucleotides read TGTGCCAGCAGTGACGGGGGGACTAGCGGGAATGAGCAGTTCTTC. Translating it yields CASSDGGTSGNEQFF. The chain recombines TRBV6-4 with TRBJ2-1; TRBD2 matches at 12 bases. From germline, CDR1 is MRHNA and CDR2 SNTAGT. CDR3 length: 15 amino acids. Losses at the gene ends were 2 bases for V and 7 bases for J; bases not matched to a gene: 3.

This rearrangement joins TRBV20-1 to TRBJ2-4, with D perhaps matching TRBD1 (7 bases). The V end was cut by 6 bases, the J end by 5 bases, with 14 bases between. Germline V gene data show CDR1 as DFQATT and CDR2 as SNEGSKA (reference sequence). The CDR3 spans 13 residues. The CDR3 DNA follows: TGCAGTGCGCTGCGCGGGACAGAAAACATTCAGTACTTC. Protein product: CSALRGTENIQYF.

As for this clonotype: A much more abundant neighbour one base away suggests this may be a read error. The rearrangement uses TRBV7-6 and TRBJ1-1, with 9 bases matching TRBD1. The CDR3 totals 14 residues. Germline loops: CDR1 SGHVS, CDR2 FNYEAQ. V shed 5 bases, J shed 3 bases, and the junction held 4 bases outside the gene matches. The CDR3 DNA reads as TGTGCCAGCAGCCCACAGGGGGCGGACACTGAAGCTTTCTTT. This translates into CASSPQGADTEAFF.

The rearrangement joins TRBV20-1 to TRBJ2-2; 15 positions match TRBD2. Trimming cost V 2 bases and J 0 bases; bases outside gene matches: 10. This CDR3 is built from 20 residues. The V gene's germline CDR1 is DFQATT and CDR2 SNEGSKA (reference sequence). In DNA form, the CDR3 reads TGCAGTGCTAGAAACCTACCGGGACTAGCGGGGGGTTCGAACACCGGGGAGCTGTTTTTT. Translated, it gives CSARNLPGLAGGSNTGELFF.

This clonotype has more than one count but fewer than ten. J is TRBJ2-5 and V is TRBV24-1; the D gene could be TRBD1 or TRBD2 (5 bases each). V was cut by 6 bases and J by 2 bases, with 18 bases left in between. The CDR3 is made up of 16 amino acids. Germline V gives CDR1 KGHDR, CDR2 SFDVKD. The CDR3 DNA reads as TGTGCCACCAGTCCGGCTGAGGGGTTTGCGCAAGAGACCCAGTACTTC. This sequence encodes CATSPAEGFAQETQYF.

This clonotype was counted between two and nine times. The chain links TRBV28 to TRBJ2-1; 7 nucleotides agree with TRBD2. The CDR3 is 14 residues long. The J segment lost 2 bases and the V segment lost 8 bases, leaving 6 bases of the junction unmatched. Germline lookup yields CDR1 MDHEN and CDR2 SYDVKM. The CDR3 region is CASLGRGAYNEQFF. In nucleotides, the CDR3 is TGTGCCAGCCTTGGACGGGGGGCCTACAATGAGCAGTTCTTC. Drawing the rest from reference TRBV28 and TRBJ2-1, the complete variable domain is DVKVTQSSRYLVKRTGEKVFLECVQDMDHENMFWYRQDPGLGLRLIYFSYDVKMKEKGDIPEGYSVSREKKERFSLILESASTNQTSMYLCASLGRGAYNEQFFGPGTRLTVL.

This clonotype occurred many times. The chain joins TRBV7-2 to TRBJ1-2; D call uncertain. The CDR3 totals 15 residues. The V gene's germline CDR1 is SGHTA and CDR2 FQGNSA. V was cut by 1 base and J by 4 bases, with 13 bases left in between. The CDR3 DNA reads as TGTGCCAGCAGCTTAGGTTACAGTTCAGCCTATGGCTACACCTTC. Amino acids: CASSLGYSSAYGYTF.

The V and J genes are TRBV5-5 and TRBJ2-1; TRBD1 matches at 9 bases. Germline V CDR1 and CDR2: SGHKS, YYEKEE (reference sequence). The CDR3 totals 15 residues. V shed 5 bases and J 7 bases; nucleotides not matched to a gene: 10. The CDR3 sequence is CASSPGTGSFNEQFF. The CDR3 nucleotides are TGTGCCAGCAGTCCCGGGACAGGGTCTTTTAATGAGCAGTTCTTC.

The J gene is TRBJ2-1, the V gene TRBV27; no firm D call. The V end was cut by 6 bases, the J end by 0 bases, with 15 bases between. Germline lookup yields CDR1 MNHEY and CDR2 SMNVEV (reference sequence). The CDR3 length is 16 residues. For the CDR3, the DNA is TGTGCCAGCAGCCTCTTGACCGCGAGCTCCTACAATGAGCAGTTCTTC. Its protein product is CASSLLTASSYNEQFF.

This clonotype was found a few times. CDR3 nucleotide sequence: TGTGCCAGCAGTGCCCTTACAGGTAGCTCCTACGAGCAGTACGTC. It yields the protein CASSALTGSSYEQYV. This chain joins TRBV27 and TRBJ2-7; D is perhaps TRBD1 (5 bases). Germline V CDR1 and CDR2: MNHEY, SMNVEV (reference sequence). The CDR3 is made up of 15 amino acids. The V end was cut by 5 bases, the J end by 0 bases, with 14 bases between.

This clonotype was seen more than once but under ten times. The V call is TRBV6-5, the J call TRBJ2-5; D gene uncertain. Looked up from germline, CDR1 is MNHEY and CDR2 is SVGAGI. There are 14 residues in the CDR3. V was trimmed by 0 bases and J by 5 bases, leaving 10 bases between them. The CDR3 bases are TGTGCCAGCAGTTACTCTGAGACTGCGGAGACCCAGTACTTC. Amino acids: CASSYSETAETQYF.

This clonotype occurred many times. The chain joins TRBV7-6 to TRBJ2-2; possibly TRBD2 for D (6 bases). The germline V gene encodes CDR1 SGHVS and CDR2 FNYEAQ. V was cut by 7 bases and J by 4 bases, with 19 bases left in between. There are 16 residues in the CDR3. This CDR3 is CASISGTSSTTGELFF. The CDR3 DNA sequence: TGTGCCAGCATATCTGGAACTAGCTCAACCACCGGGGAGCTGTTTTTT.

This chain links TRBV27 with TRBJ1-2, with 7 bases lining up with TRBD1. This CDR3 is built from 14 residues. V gave up 4 bases and J gave up 3 bases; unmatched junction bases: 5. CDR1 and CDR2 (germline): MNHEY, SMNVEV (reference sequence). The CDR3 region has the DNA TGTGCCAGCAGTTGGGGACAGAGTGACTATGGCTACACCTTC. Translation: CASSWGQSDYGYTF.

V is TRBV10-3 and J is TRBJ1-3, with 8 bases that match TRBD1. The CDR3 covers 14 residues. CDR1 and CDR2 (germline): ENHRY, SYGVKD. V was clipped by 6 bases and J by 6 bases; unmatched bases: 7. The CDR3 here is CAIRDRDFENTIYF. CDR3 sequence (DNA): TGTGCCATCAGGGACAGGGACTTTGAAAACACCATATATTTT.

This clonotype was counted a few times. This chain joins TRBV11-2 and TRBJ1-2; D call uncertain. The germline gives CDR1 SGHAT, CDR2 FQNNGV. Trimming removed 4 bases at V and 8 bases at J, with 11 bases between. This CDR3 has 12 residues. The CDR3 loop reads CASSSGPAGYTF. The DNA for the CDR3 is TGTGCCAGCAGCTCCGGACCCGCAGGCTACACCTTC.

This clonotype was observed a few times. The chain employs TRBV12-3 or TRBV12-4 and TRBJ1-1; D call uncertain. The CDR3 is 13 residues long. V was trimmed by 6 bases and J by 6 bases, leaving 14 bases between them. The CDR3, as DNA: TGTGCCAGCAGCCACGGAGGAGCGGCTGAAGCTTTCTTT. Translated: CASSHGGAAEAFF.

Only a few counts were recorded for this clonotype. The genes are TRBV9 and TRBJ2-7; TRBD1 matches 7 bases. The CDR3 sequence is 13 residues long. V dropped 4 bases and J dropped 7; count of bases not matched to a gene: 8. CDR1 and CDR2 from the germline V gene are SGDLS and YYNGEE. Here the CDR3 DNA reads TGTGCCAGCAGCCCGACCCCAGGGGGTGAGCAGTACTTC. This encodes CASSPTPGGEQYF.

This clonotype was found a few times. The rearrangement joins TRBV2 to TRBJ2-5; the D call may be TRBD1 or TRBD2 (6 bases each). The germline V gene has CDR1 SNHLY and CDR2 FYNNEI. The CDR3 covers 15 residues. V was trimmed by 4 bases and J by 4 bases, leaving 16 bases between them. The CDR3 DNA sequence: TGTGCCAGCAGTGTCTCAGGAGGGGGTCCAGAGACCCAGTACTTC. Amino acid sequence: CASSVSGGGPETQYF.